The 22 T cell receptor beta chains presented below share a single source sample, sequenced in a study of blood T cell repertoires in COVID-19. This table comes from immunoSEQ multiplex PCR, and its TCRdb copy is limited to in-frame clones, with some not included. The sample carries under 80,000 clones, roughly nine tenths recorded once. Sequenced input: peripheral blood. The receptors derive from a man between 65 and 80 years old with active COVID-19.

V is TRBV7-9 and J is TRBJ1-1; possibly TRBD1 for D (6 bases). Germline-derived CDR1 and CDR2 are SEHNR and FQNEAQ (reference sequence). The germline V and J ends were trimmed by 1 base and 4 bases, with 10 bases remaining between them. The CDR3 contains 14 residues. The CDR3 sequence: CASSLEGRGTEAFF. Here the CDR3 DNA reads TGTGCCAGCAGCTTAGAGGGCAGGGGCACTGAAGCTTTCTTT.

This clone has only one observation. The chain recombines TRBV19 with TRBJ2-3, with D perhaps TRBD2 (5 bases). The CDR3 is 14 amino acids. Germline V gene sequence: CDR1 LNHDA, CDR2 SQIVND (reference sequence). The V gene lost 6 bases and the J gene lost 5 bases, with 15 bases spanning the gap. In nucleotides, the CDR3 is TGTGCCAGTAGCGTTAGCGCCCGAGGAGATACGCAGTATTTT. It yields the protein CASSVSARGDTQYF.

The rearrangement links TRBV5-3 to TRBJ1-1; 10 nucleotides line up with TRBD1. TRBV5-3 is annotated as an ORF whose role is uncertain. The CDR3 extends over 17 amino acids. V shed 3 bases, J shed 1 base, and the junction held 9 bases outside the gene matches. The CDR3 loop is CARSCPGTGEGNTEAFF. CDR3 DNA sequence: TGTGCCAGAAGCTGCCCCGGGACAGGGGAGGGGAACACTGAAGCTTTCTTT.

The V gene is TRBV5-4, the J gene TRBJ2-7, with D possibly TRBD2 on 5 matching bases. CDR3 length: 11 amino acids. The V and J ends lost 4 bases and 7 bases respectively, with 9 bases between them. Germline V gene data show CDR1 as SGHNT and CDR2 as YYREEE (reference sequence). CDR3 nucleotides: TGTGCCAGCAGCGGACTGGGGGAGCAGTACTTC. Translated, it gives CASSGLGEQYF.

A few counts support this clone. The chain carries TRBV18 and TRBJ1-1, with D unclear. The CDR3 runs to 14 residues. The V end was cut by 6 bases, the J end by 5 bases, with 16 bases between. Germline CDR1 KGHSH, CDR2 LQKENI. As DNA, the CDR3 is TGTGCCAGCTCCCTCGGCGGGATTGGGACTGAAGCTTTCTTT. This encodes CASSLGGIGTEAFF.

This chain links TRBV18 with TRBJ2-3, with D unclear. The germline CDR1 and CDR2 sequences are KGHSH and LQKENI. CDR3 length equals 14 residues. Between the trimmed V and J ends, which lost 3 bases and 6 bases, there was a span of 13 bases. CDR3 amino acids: CASSPTLVGDTQYF. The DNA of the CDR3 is TGTGCCAGCTCACCGACCCTGGTCGGGGATACGCAGTATTTT.

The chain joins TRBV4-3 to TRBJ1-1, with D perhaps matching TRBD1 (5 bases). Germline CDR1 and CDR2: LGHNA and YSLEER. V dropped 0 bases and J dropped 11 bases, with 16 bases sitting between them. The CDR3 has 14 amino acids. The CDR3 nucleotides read TGCGCCAGCAGCCAAGACGAGTGGGGCCCGGAGGCTTTCTTT. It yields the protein CASSQDEWGPEAFF.

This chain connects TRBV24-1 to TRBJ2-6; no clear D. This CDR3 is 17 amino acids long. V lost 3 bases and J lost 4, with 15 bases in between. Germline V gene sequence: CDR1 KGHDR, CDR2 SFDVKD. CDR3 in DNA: TGTGCCACCAGTGATCATGGGCCAGGCGCGGGGGCCAACGTCCTGACTTTC. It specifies CATSDHGPGAGANVLTF.

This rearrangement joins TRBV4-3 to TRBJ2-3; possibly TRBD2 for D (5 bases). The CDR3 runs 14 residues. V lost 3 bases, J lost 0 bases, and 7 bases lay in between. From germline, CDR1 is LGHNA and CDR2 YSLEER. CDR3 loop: CASSHPGSTDTQYF. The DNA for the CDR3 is TGCGCCAGCAGCCACCCGGGAAGCACAGATACGCAGTATTTT.

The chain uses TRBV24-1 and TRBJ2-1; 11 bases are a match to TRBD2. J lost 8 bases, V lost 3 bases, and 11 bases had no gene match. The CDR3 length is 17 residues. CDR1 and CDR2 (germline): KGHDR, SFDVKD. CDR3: CATSDPLAGGQLDEQFF. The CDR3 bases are TGTGCCACCAGTGATCCCCTAGCGGGAGGTCAATTGGATGAGCAGTTCTTC.

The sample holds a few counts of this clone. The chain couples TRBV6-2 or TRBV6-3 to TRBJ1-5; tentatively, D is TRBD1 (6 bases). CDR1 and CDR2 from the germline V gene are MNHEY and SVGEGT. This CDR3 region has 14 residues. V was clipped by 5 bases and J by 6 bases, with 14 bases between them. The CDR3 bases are TGTGCCAGCAGTCGGACGGGGGGGGCTCAGCCCCAGCATTTT. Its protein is CASSRTGGAQPQHF.

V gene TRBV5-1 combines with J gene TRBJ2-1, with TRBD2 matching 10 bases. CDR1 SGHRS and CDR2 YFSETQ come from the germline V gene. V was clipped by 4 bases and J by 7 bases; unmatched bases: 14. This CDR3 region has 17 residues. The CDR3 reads CASSTDRAGGPGNEQFF. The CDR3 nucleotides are TGCGCCAGCAGCACCGACAGAGCGGGAGGGCCGGGGAATGAGCAGTTCTTC.

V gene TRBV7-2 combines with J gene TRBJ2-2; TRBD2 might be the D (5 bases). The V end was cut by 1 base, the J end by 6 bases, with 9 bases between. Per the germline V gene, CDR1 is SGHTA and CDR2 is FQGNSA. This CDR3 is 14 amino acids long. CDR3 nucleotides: TGTGCCAGCAGCTTAGGGCTAGCCCCCGGGGAGCTGTTTTTT. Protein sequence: CASSLGLAPGELFF.

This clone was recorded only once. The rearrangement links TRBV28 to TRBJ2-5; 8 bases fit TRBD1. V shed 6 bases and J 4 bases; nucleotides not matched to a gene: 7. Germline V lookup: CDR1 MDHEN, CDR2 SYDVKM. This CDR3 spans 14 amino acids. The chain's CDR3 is CASSRRGPRETQYF. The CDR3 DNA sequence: TGTGCCAGCAGCCGCAGGGGGCCGCGAGAGACCCAGTACTTC.

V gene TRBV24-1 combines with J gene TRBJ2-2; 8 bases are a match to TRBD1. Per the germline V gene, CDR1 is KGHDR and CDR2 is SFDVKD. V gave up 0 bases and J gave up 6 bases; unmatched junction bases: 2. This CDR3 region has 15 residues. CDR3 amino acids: CATSDLSGGSGELFF. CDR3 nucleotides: TGTGCCACCAGTGATTTGTCAGGGGGCTCCGGGGAGCTGTTTTTT.

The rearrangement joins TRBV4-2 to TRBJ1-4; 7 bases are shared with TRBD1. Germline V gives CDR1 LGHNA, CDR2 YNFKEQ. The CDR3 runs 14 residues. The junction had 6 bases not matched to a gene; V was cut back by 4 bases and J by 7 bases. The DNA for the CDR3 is TGTGCCAGCAGCCCCGGGACAGCAAGTGAAAAACTGTTTTTT. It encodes CASSPGTASEKLFF.

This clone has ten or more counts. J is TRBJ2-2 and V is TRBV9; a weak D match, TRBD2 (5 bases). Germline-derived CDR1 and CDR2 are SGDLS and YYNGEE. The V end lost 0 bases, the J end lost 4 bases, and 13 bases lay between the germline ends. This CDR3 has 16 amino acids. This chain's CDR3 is CASSVGGLLFTGELFF. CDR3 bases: TGTGCCAGCAGCGTAGGAGGGCTACTGTTCACCGGGGAGCTGTTTTTT. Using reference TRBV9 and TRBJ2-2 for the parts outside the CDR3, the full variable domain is DSGVTQTPKHLITATGQRVTLRCSPRSGDLSVYWYQQSLDQGLQFLIQYYNGEERAKGNILERFSAQQFPDLHSELNLSSLELGDSALYFCASSVGGLLFTGELFFGEGSRLTVL.

The CDR3 spells CATSDGGGVGETQYF. For the CDR3, the DNA is TGTGCCACCAGTGATGGGGGGGGAGTTGGAGAGACCCAGTACTTC. V and J are TRBV24-1 and TRBJ2-5; 7 bases are a match to TRBD2. Germline trimming cut 3 bases from V and 4 bases from J; bases unmatched to any gene: 7. The CDR3 is made up of 15 amino acids. Germline lookup yields CDR1 KGHDR and CDR2 SFDVKD.

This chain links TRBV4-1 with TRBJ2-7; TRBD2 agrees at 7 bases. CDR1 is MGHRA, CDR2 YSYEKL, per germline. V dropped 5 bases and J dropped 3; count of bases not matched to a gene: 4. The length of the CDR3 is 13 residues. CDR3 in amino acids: CASSRGLNYEQYF. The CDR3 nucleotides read TGCGCCAGCAGCAGGGGACTAAACTACGAGCAGTACTTC.

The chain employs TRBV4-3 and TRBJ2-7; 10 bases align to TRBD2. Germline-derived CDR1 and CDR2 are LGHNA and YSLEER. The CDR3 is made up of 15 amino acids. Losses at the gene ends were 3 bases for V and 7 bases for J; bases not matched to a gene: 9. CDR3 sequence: CASSHQAGGPGEQYF. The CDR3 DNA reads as TGCGCCAGCAGCCACCAAGCGGGAGGGCCGGGGGAGCAGTACTTC.

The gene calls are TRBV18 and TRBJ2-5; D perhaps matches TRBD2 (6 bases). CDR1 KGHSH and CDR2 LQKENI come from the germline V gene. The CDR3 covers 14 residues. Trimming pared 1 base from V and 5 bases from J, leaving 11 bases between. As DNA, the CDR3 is TGTGCCAGCTCACCACTCCGGGGAGGCGAGACCCAGTACTTC. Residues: CASSPLRGGETQYF.

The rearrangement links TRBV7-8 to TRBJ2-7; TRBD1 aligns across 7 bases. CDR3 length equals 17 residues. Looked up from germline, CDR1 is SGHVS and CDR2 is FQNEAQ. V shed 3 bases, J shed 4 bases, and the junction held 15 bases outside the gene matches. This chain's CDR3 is CASSLGRPARQGYEQYF. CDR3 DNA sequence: TGTGCCAGCAGCTTGGGACGCCCAGCGCGACAGGGTTACGAGCAGTACTTC.